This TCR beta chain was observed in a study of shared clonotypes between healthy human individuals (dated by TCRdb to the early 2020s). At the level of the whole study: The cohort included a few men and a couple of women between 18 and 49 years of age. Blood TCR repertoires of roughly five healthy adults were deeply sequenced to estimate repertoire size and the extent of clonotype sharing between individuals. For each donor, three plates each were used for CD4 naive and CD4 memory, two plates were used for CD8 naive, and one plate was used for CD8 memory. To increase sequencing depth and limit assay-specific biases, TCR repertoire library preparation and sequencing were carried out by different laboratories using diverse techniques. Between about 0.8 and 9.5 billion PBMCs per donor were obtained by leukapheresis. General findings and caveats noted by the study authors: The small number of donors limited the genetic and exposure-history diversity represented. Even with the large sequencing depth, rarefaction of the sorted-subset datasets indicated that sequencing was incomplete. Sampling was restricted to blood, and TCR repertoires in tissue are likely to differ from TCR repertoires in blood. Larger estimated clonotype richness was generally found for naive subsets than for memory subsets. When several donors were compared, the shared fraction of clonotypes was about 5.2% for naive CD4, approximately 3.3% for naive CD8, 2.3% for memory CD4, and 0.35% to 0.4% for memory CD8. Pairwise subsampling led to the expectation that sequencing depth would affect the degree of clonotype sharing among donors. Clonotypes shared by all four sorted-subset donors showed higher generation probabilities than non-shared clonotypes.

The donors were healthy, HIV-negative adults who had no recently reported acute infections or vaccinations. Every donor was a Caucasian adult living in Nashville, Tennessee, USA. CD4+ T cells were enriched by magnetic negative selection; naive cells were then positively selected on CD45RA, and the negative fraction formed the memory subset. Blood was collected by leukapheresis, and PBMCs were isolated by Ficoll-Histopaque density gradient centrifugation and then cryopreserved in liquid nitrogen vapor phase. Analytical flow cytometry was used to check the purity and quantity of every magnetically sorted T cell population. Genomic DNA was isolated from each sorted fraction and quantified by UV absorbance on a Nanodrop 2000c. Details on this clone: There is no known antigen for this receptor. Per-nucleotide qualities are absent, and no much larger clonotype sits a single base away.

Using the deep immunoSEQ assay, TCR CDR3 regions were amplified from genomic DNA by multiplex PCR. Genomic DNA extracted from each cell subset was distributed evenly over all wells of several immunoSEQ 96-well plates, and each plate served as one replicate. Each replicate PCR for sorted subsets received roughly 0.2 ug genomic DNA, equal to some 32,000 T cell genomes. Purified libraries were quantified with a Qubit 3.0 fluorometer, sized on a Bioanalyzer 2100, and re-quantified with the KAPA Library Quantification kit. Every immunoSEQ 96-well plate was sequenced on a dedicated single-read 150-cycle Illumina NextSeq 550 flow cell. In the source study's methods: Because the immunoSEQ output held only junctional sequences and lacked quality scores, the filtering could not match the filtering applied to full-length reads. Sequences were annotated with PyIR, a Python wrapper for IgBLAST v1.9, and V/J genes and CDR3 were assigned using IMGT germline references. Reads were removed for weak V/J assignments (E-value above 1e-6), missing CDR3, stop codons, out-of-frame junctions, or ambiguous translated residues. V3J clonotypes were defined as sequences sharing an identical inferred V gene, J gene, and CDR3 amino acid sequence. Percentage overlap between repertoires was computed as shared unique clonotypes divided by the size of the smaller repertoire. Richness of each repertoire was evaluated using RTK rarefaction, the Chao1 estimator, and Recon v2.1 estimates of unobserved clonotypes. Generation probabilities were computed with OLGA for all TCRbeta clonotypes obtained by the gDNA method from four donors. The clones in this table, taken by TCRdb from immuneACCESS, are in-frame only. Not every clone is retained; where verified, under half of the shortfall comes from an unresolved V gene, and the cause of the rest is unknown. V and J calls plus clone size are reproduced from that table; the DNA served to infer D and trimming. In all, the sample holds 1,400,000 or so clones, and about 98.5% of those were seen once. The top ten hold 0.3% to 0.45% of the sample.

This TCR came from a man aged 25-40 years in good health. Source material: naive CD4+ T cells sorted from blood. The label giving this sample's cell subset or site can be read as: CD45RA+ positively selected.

The CDR3 corresponds to CARQKAASYEQYF. The DNA sequence follows: TGTGCCAGACAAAAAGCGGCCTCCTACGAGCAGTACTTC. The chain uses TRBV9 and TRBJ2-7; a weak D assignment points to TRBD2 (5 bases agree). The trim is 8 bases for V and 0 bases for J, with a gap of 12 bases between the germline ends. The CDR3 measures 13 amino acids from cysteine to phenylalanine. The read is trimmed to its CDR3 DNA, 39 bases read in frame from base 1. From a lookup of the germline V gene, CDR1 and CDR2 are SGDLS and YYNGEE.